Below, 25 T cell receptor beta chains from the same sample are listed, as sequenced in a study of control samples from healthy donors and cancer patients. The assay was immunoSEQ multiplex PCR, and TCRdb's table has in-frame clones only and misses some. The sample records over 200,000 clones, approximately 80% being singletons. Material for sequencing was PBMCs. The receptors here all came from a woman aged 55-75 years with lung cancer.

This clone was seen at least ten times. The chain combines TRBV2 with TRBJ1-1, with D maybe TRBD1 (6 bases). V lost 5 bases and J lost 6, with 13 bases in between. Germline assignment: CDR1 SNHLY and CDR2 FYNNEI. The CDR3 is made up of 13 amino acids. DNA for the CDR3: TGTGCCAGCAGTTACACTGAGGGGGCTGAAGCTTTCTTT. Translating gives CASSYTEGAEAFF.

The genes are TRBV5-1 and TRBJ2-1; 8 nucleotides align to TRBD2. The germline gives CDR1 SGHRS, CDR2 YFSETQ. V gave up 5 bases and J gave up 2 bases; unmatched junction bases: 6. The CDR3 covers 15 residues. Here the CDR3 reads CASSRREGTYNEQFF. As DNA, the CDR3 is TGCGCCAGCAGTCGACGGGAGGGAACCTACAATGAGCAGTTCTTC.

The chain carries TRBV3-1 (or the pseudogene TRBV3-2) and TRBJ1-5; unclear D gene. The V end lost 2 bases, the J end lost 4 bases, and 3 bases lay between the germline ends. There are 12 residues in the CDR3. In germline, CDR1 is LGHDT, CDR2 YNNKEL (reference sequence). DNA of the CDR3: TGTGCCAGCAGCCAACCTAATCAGCCCCAGCATTTT. Translated, it gives CASSQPNQPQHF.

V gene TRBV5-1 combines with J gene TRBJ2-1; D gene ambiguous. CDR3 length equals 15 residues. V gave up 0 bases and J gave up 4 bases, with 11 bases separating them. The germline gives CDR1 SGHRS, CDR2 YFSETQ. The CDR3 here is CASSLEDWNYNEQFF. DNA of the CDR3: TGCGCCAGCAGCTTGGAAGATTGGAATTACAATGAGCAGTTCTTC.

The V gene is TRBV9, the J gene TRBJ1-1; TRBD1 matches at 10 bases. This CDR3 has 16 amino acids. Per the germline V gene, CDR1 is SGDLS and CDR2 is YYNGEE. Losses at the gene ends were 4 bases for V and 4 bases for J; bases not matched to a gene: 10. CDR3 sequence (DNA): TGTGCCAGCAGCAATAGACAGGGGGCGGAGGTCACTGAAGCTTTCTTT. It translates to CASSNRQGAEVTEAFF.

The rearrangement links TRBV9 to TRBJ1-1; 11 bases agree with TRBD1. From germline, CDR1 is SGDLS and CDR2 YYNGEE. V was pared by 4 bases and J by 6 bases, with 11 bases of the junction left unmatched. This CDR3 has 16 amino acids. This CDR3 is CASSSSPLGQGAEAFF. The DNA of the CDR3 is TGTGCCAGCAGCTCTAGCCCCTTGGGACAGGGGGCTGAAGCTTTCTTT.

The CDR3 region has the DNA TGTGCCAGCAGGTCGGGACCCTCCGAGGGACTGTTTTTT. Residues: CASRSGPSEGLFF. The V and J genes are TRBV3-1 (or the pseudogene TRBV3-2) and TRBJ1-4, with D perhaps matching TRBD1 (5 bases). Per the germline V gene, CDR1 is LGHDT and CDR2 is YNNKEL (reference sequence). The CDR3 length is 13 residues. The V gene lost 6 bases and the J gene lost 13 bases, with 18 bases spanning the gap.

The rearrangement uses TRBV19 and TRBJ2-1, with 9 bases lining up with TRBD1. This CDR3 is built from 15 residues. Germline V gene sequence: CDR1 LNHDA, CDR2 SQIVND (reference sequence). V gave up 5 bases and J gave up 1 base; unmatched junction bases: 3. The DNA for the CDR3 is TGTGCCAGTAGTCCCGGGACAGGGTCCTACAATGAGCAGTTCTTC. This gives the protein CASSPGTGSYNEQFF.

The chain recombines TRBV7-9 with TRBJ1-4; tentatively, D is TRBD1 (5 bases). Germline CDR1 is SEHNR and CDR2 is FQNEAQ (reference sequence). This CDR3 comprises 15 residues. Trimming removed 1 base from V and 3 bases from J, with 9 bases in between. CDR3 coding DNA: TGTGCCAGCAGCTTAGGGGGCCCCTCTAATGAAAAACTGTTTTTT. Residues: CASSLGGPSNEKLFF.

This clone has more than one count but fewer than ten. The rearrangement joins TRBV10-1 to TRBJ1-6; D might be TRBD1 (6 bases). This CDR3 is 15 amino acids long. The germline V and J ends were trimmed by 2 bases and 7 bases, with 12 bases remaining between them. Germline V gene sequence: CDR1 WNHNN, CDR2 SYGVQD (reference sequence). The CDR3 sequence is CASSETQGPNSPLHF. As DNA, the CDR3 is TGCGCCAGCAGTGAGACGCAGGGGCCCAATTCACCCCTCCACTTT.

The chain has TRBV5-1 and TRBJ2-7; 7 bases are a match to TRBD2. Germline CDR1 and CDR2: SGHRS and YFSETQ. The CDR3 runs 15 residues. V lost 1 base and J lost 6; bases outside the gene matches: 10. The CDR3 bases are TGCGCCAGCAGCTTGTCTTTGAGGGCGGGAGTCGAGCAGTACTTC. Protein sequence: CASSLSLRAGVEQYF.

V is TRBV3-1 (or the pseudogene TRBV3-2) and J is TRBJ2-5, with TRBD1 identical over 10 bases. V was pared by 4 bases and J by 4 bases, with 6 bases of the junction left unmatched. Germline CDR1 is LGHDT and CDR2 is YNNKEL (reference sequence). This CDR3 is built from 15 residues. The chain's CDR3 is CASSPGGTGAETQYF. The CDR3 DNA reads TGTGCCAGCAGCCCCGGGGGGACAGGGGCAGAGACCCAGTACTTC.

The chain carries TRBV5-1 and TRBJ1-1; D is uncertain. Per germline, CDR1 SGHRS and CDR2 YFSETQ. The CDR3 totals 13 residues. The ends were cut back, 0 bases at V and 3 bases at J, with 6 bases in the middle. In DNA, the CDR3 is TGCGCCAGCAGCTTGGTGGACGACACTGAAGCTTTCTTT. Translated: CASSLVDDTEAFF.

A word on this clone: In the same sample, other DNA sequences code for this CDR3. The V call is TRBV28, the J call TRBJ2-3, with no clear D. CDR3 length: 14 residues. CDR1 and CDR2 from the germline V gene are MDHEN and SYDVKM. The ends were cut back, 4 bases at V and 2 bases at J, with 10 bases in the middle. As DNA, the CDR3 is TGTGCCAGCAGTTCCGGGCCGCCCACAGATACGCAGTATTTT. It is translated as CASSSGPPTDTQYF.

The V call is TRBV2, the J call TRBJ1-4, with 8 bases that match TRBD1. V was pared by 4 bases and J by 4 bases, with 5 bases of the junction left unmatched. The germline CDR1 and CDR2 sequences are SNHLY and FYNNEI. This CDR3 has 15 residues. CDR3 sequence: CASSATGVFNEKLFF. The CDR3 DNA reads TGTGCCAGCAGTGCGACAGGGGTCTTTAATGAAAAACTGTTTTTT.

V gene TRBV25-1 combines with J gene TRBJ2-1; D might be TRBD1 (6 bases). V lost 5 bases and J 9 bases, leaving 14 bases between the germline ends. The germline gives CDR1 MGHDK, CDR2 SYGVNS. CDR3 length: 13 amino acids. The DNA for the CDR3 is TGTGCCAGCAGTACGCGGACAGTCGGTGAGCAGTTCTTC. Encoded protein: CASSTRTVGEQFF.

This sequence joins TRBV2 and TRBJ1-2; D unresolved. This CDR3 contains 15 residues. CDR1 and CDR2 (germline): SNHLY, FYNNEI. Trimming took 0 bases from V and 2 from J, leaving 10 bases between them. The CDR3 sequence: CASSEALVGNYGYTF. The CDR3 region has the DNA TGTGCCAGCAGTGAAGCGCTCGTAGGGAACTATGGCTACACCTTC.

The gene calls are TRBV19 and TRBJ2-7; D not resolved. CDR1 and CDR2 from the germline V gene are LNHDA and SQIVND (reference sequence). The length of the CDR3 is 15 residues. The V end lost 3 bases, the J end lost 3 bases, and 15 bases lay between the germline ends. CDR3 in amino acids: CASSIAGTPRYEQYF. The CDR3 DNA reads as TGTGCCAGTAGTATCGCAGGCACGCCGCGCTACGAGCAGTACTTC.

The V call is TRBV3-1 (or the pseudogene TRBV3-2), the J call TRBJ1-5; TRBD1 is a possible D gene (5 bases). V lost 2 bases and J lost 0, with 8 bases in between. The germline V gene has CDR1 LGHDT and CDR2 YNNKEL (reference sequence). The CDR3 contains 15 residues. The chain's CDR3 is CASSQQGNSNQPQHF. For the CDR3, the DNA is TGTGCCAGCAGCCAACAGGGTAATAGCAATCAGCCCCAGCATTTT.

This chain joins TRBV7-8 and TRBJ2-7; 7 nucleotides match TRBD1. The length of the CDR3 is 14 residues. The V gene's germline CDR1 is SGHVS and CDR2 FQNEAQ. V dropped 5 bases and J dropped 2; count of bases not matched to a gene: 6. The CDR3 spells CASSLRTGPYEQYF. The CDR3 region has the DNA TGTGCCAGCAGCCTCAGGACAGGCCCCTACGAGCAGTACTTC.

This clone was observed once. In DNA form, the CDR3 reads TGTGCCAGCAGGACGGGACAGGGGGCTTACAATGAGCAGTTCTTC. Protein product: CASRTGQGAYNEQFF. The V gene is TRBV2, the J gene TRBJ2-1; 12 bases are shared with TRBD1. The CDR3 has 15 amino acids. Losses at the gene ends were 6 bases for V and 4 bases for J; bases not matched to a gene: 4. CDR1 is SNHLY and CDR2 is FYNNEI in the germline V gene.

The chain has TRBV15 and TRBJ2-7, with 8 bases that match TRBD2. The CDR3 sequence is 15 residues long. Germline V CDR1 and CDR2: LNHNV, YYDKDF (reference sequence). V shed 0 bases, J shed 2 bases, and the junction held 3 bases outside the gene matches. The CDR3 spells CATSREKAGAYEQYF. DNA of the CDR3: TGTGCCACCAGCAGAGAAAAAGCGGGGGCCTACGAGCAGTACTTC.

The chain uses TRBV11-2 and TRBJ1-1; tentatively, D is TRBD1 (5 bases). Trimming left V 3 bases short and J 0 bases short, with 11 bases between. The germline V gene has CDR1 SGHAT and CDR2 FQNNGV. The CDR3 loop spans 15 amino acids. The CDR3 protein is CASSFSGQMNTEAFF. The CDR3 coding sequence is TGTGCCAGCAGCTTCAGTGGACAAATGAACACTGAAGCTTTCTTT.

This clone was detected once. The chain carries TRBV11-1 and TRBJ2-7; D is perhaps TRBD1 (5 bases). The germline gives CDR1 SGHAT, CDR2 FQDESV (reference sequence). V was shortened by 5 bases and J by 4 bases, with 9 bases between the two germline ends. The CDR3 spans 12 residues. CDR3 bases: TGTGCCAGCAGCGCCAACAGGTACGAGCAGTACTTC. Its translation: CASSANRYEQYF. Using reference TRBV11-1 and TRBJ2-7 for the parts outside the CDR3, the full variable domain is EAEVAQSPRYKITEKSQAVAFWCDPISGHATLYWYRQILGQGPELLVQFQDESVVDDSQLPKDRFSAERLKGVDSTLKIQPAELGDSAMYLCASSANRYEQYFGPGTRLTVT.

The V and J genes are TRBV9 and TRBJ1-4; the match to TRBD1 covers 9 bases. V shed 3 bases and J 7 bases; nucleotides not matched to a gene: 7. Germline lookup yields CDR1 SGDLS and CDR2 YYNGEE. This CDR3 has 15 residues. The CDR3 DNA follows: TGTGCCAGCAGCGAGGGGACAGGGTTGATTGAAAAACTGTTTTTT. It encodes CASSEGTGLIEKLFF. Variable domain in full (rest from reference TRBV9 and TRBJ1-4): DSGVTQTPKHLITATGQRVTLRCSPRSGDLSVYWYQQSLDQGLQFLIQYYNGEERAKGNILERFSAQQFPDLHSELNLSSLELGDSALYFCASSEGTGLIEKLFFGSGTQLSVL.